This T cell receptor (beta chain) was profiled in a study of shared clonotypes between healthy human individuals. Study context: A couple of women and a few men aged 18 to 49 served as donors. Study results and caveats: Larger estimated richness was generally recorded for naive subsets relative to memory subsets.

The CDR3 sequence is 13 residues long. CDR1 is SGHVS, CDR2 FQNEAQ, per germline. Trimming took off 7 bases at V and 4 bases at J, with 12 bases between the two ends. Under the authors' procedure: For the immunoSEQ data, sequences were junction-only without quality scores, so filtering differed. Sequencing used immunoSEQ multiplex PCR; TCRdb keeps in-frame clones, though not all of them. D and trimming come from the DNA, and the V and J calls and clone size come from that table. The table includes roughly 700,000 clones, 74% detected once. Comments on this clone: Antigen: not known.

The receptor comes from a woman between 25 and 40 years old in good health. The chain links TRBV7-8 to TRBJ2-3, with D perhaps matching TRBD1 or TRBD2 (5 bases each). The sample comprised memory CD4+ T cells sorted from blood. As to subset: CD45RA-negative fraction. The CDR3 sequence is CASNFQGADTQYF. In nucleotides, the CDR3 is TGTGCCAGCAACTTTCAGGGAGCAGATACGCAGTATTTT.